The 21 T cell receptor beta chains listed next were all sequenced from one sample in a study of blood T cells in healthy people across ages. Together with a sample-barcoded 5' primer, a J-beta primer mix was included in a second PCR lasting roughly 7 to 11 cycles. TCRdb reprocessed the 5' RACE reads with MiXCR, giving one entry per CDR3 protein. This table has about 1 million distinct CDR3 sequences, 35% to 50% appearing once. Sequenced: blood. Receptor source: a woman between 55 and 75 years old in good health.

This clonotype was seen many times. The chain couples TRBV20-1 to TRBJ2-5, with TRBD2 matching over 7 bases. With V trimmed by 3 bases and J by 7 bases, 5 bases remained unmatched. Germline CDR1 and CDR2: DFQATT and SNEGSKA (reference sequence). This CDR3 contains 12 residues. The CDR3 DNA follows: TGCAGTGCTAGTCCGGGAGGAGGGACCCAGTACTTC. Its translation: CSASPGGGTQYF.

In its sample, this clonotype was seen a few times. V usage is TRBV21-1 and J usage is TRBJ2-7; whether TRBD2, the table's D call, matches the DNA was not checked. TRBV21-1 is a pseudogene segment. The CDR3 consists of 18 residues. The CDR3 bases are TGTGCCAGCAGCAAAATTGCACCTAGCGGGCCGGATGACTACGAGCAGTACTTC. This encodes CASSKIAPSGPDDYEQYF.

The chain carries TRBV3-1 and TRBJ2-7; D ambiguous. Germline V gives CDR1 LGHDT, CDR2 YNNKEL (reference sequence). This CDR3 comprises 14 residues. Trimming cost V 1 base and J 6 bases, with 13 bases left between them. The CDR3: CASSQGIGPSEQYF. CDR3 nucleotides: TGTGCCAGCAGCCAAGGAATAGGCCCGTCCGAGCAGTACTTC.

The table lists this clonotype with a few counts. The chain joins TRBV7-9 to TRBJ1-6, with 7 bases aligning to TRBD1. This CDR3 region has 14 residues. The germline V gene encodes CDR1 SEHNR and CDR2 FQNEAQ (reference sequence). Losses at the gene ends were 6 bases for V and 10 bases for J; bases not matched to a gene: 9. Here the CDR3 reads CASRFDRAKSPLHF. The CDR3 DNA is TGTGCCAGCAGATTTGACAGGGCCAAATCACCCCTCCACTTT.

The V call is TRBV4-1, the J call TRBJ1-5; tentative D call: TRBD1 (6 bases). The germline V gene has CDR1 MGHRA and CDR2 YSYEKL. This CDR3 comprises 16 residues. V was pared by 4 bases and J by 7 bases, with 20 bases between. The CDR3 reads CASSREQGNTFQPQHF. Here the CDR3 DNA reads TGCGCCAGCAGCCGAGAACAGGGAAACACCTTCCAGCCCCAGCATTTT.

The V call is TRBV3-1, the J call TRBJ2-3, with 8 bases lining up with TRBD2. CDR3 length: 17 amino acids. V was clipped by 3 bases and J by 1 base; unmatched bases: 9. Per the germline V gene, CDR1 is LGHDT and CDR2 is YNNKEL (reference sequence). The CDR3 reads CASSHSGRGRRTDTQYF. The CDR3 DNA follows: TGTGCCAGCAGCCACAGCGGGAGAGGCCGACGCACAGATACGCAGTATTTT.

This clonotype showed up just once. This chain connects TRBV6-5 to TRBJ2-5, with TRBD2 identical over 7 bases. This CDR3 spans 15 amino acids. V lost 6 bases, J lost 1 base, and 8 bases stayed unmatched. CDR1 is MNHEY and CDR2 is SVGAGI in the germline V gene. The CDR3: CASRKTGGFQETQYF. DNA for the CDR3: TGTGCCAGCAGGAAAACGGGGGGTTTCCAAGAGACCCAGTACTTC.

This clonotype occurred many times. The gene calls are TRBV6-6 and TRBJ2-3, with D possibly TRBD2 on 6 matching bases. V was shortened by 7 bases and J by 6 bases, with 17 bases between the two germline ends. Germline V gives CDR1 MNHNY, CDR2 SVGAGI (reference sequence). The CDR3 covers 14 residues. The CDR3 bases are TGTGCCAGCACCCACCCATCTAGCGCCGATACGCAGTATTTT. The encoded protein is CASTHPSSADTQYF.

The chain has TRBV29-1 and TRBJ2-5; D is possibly TRBD2 (5 bases). CDR3 length: 13 amino acids. V gave up 5 bases and J gave up 11 bases, with 21 bases separating them. CDR1 SQVTM and CDR2 ANQGSEA come from the germline V gene. DNA for the CDR3: TGCAGCGTTTTCGGGGTCCAGCTCCATGAGCAGTACTTC. Amino acid sequence: CSVFGVQLHEQYF.

This clonotype was counted between two and nine times. The chain employs TRBV29-1 and TRBJ2-3; no firm D call. Germline V gene sequence: CDR1 SQVTM, CDR2 ANQGSEA. The CDR3 is 15 amino acids. V lost 3 bases and J 1 base, leaving 14 bases between the germline ends. The CDR3 sequence is CSVDRQATGTDTQYF. The DNA of the CDR3 is TGCAGCGTTGACCGACAAGCCACGGGCACAGATACGCAGTATTTT.

The rearrangement uses TRBV6-1 and TRBJ2-5, with D perhaps TRBD1 (6 bases). The CDR3 runs to 17 residues. From germline, CDR1 is MNHNS and CDR2 SASEGT. Trimming took 2 bases from V and 11 from J, leaving 27 bases between them. In DNA, the CDR3 is TGTGCCAGCAGTGAACGAAGCCCTCTAAGTTCCCGGACAGAGCAGTACTTC. This translates into CASSERSPLSSRTEQYF.

The chain employs TRBV5-1 and TRBJ2-1; D possibly uses TRBD1 or TRBD2 (5 bases each). The CDR3 runs 14 residues. V lost 0 bases, J lost 4 bases, and 8 bases lay in between. CDR1 is SGHRS, CDR2 YFSETQ, per germline. The DNA for the CDR3 is TGCGCCAGCAGCTTGGGGGACCTATACAATGAGCAGTTCTTC. The encoded protein is CASSLGDLYNEQFF.

Many counts were recorded for this clonotype. The genes are TRBV29-1 and TRBJ2-3; the D is unclear. The CDR3 has 13 residues. From germline, CDR1 is SQVTM and CDR2 ANQGSEA. Trimming left V 2 bases short and J 0 bases short, with 6 bases between. CDR3 DNA: TGCAGCGTTGAACCATTTAGCACAGATACGCAGTATTTT. It encodes CSVEPFSTDTQYF.

The CDR3 bases are TGTGCCAGCAGTTACTCATCCTCTAGCTTCTCAGTGACCCAGTACTTC. It codes for CASSYSSSSFSVTQYF. The chain uses TRBV6-5 and TRBJ2-7, with D possibly matching TRBD2 (5 bases). The J call is in doubt because the DNA end fits TRBJ2-5 better. Germline CDR1 MNHEY, CDR2 SVGAGI. There are 16 residues in the CDR3.

The V gene is TRBV4-1, the J gene TRBJ1-1; the D gene is possibly TRBD1 (6 bases). The CDR3 has 16 amino acids. Germline V CDR1 and CDR2: MGHRA, YSYEKL. V was pared by 0 bases and J by 0 bases, with 11 bases between. CDR3 DNA sequence: TGCGCCAGCAGCCAAGAGCGAGACAGGTTGAACACTGAAGCTTTCTTT. Translating it yields CASSQERDRLNTEAFF.

This clonotype was detected many times. The rearrangement joins TRBV29-1 to TRBJ2-7, with D perhaps TRBD1 or TRBD2 (5 bases each). From germline, CDR1 is SQVTM and CDR2 ANQGSEA. CDR3 length: 12 residues. V lost 5 bases and J lost 5, with 13 bases in between. The CDR3, as DNA: TGCAGCGTTACTAGGGGTTCCGACGAGCAGTACTTC. Its protein product is CSVTRGSDEQYF.

The rearrangement links TRBV6-5 to TRBJ2-7; weak D call: TRBD2 (6 bases). Germline loops: CDR1 MNHEY, CDR2 SVGAGI. CDR3 length: 19 amino acids. Deletions cut 4 bases from V and 3 bases from J, with 28 bases between. The CDR3 reads CASSSKAPRGQRVVYEQYF. In nucleotides, the CDR3 is TGTGCCAGCAGTTCGAAAGCCCCCCGAGGCCAGCGGGTCGTCTACGAGCAGTACTTC.

The V call is TRBV2, the J call TRBJ2-3; 15 nucleotides align to TRBD2. The CDR3 runs to 19 residues. Per the germline V gene, CDR1 is SNHLY and CDR2 is FYNNEI. After removal of 7 bases from V and 3 bases from J, the junction contained 14 bases not matched to a gene. The CDR3 DNA reads TGTGCCAGCATCCTACCGACAGGGACTAGCGGGAGGCCGACAGATACGCAGTATTTT. This translates into CASILPTGTSGRPTDTQYF.

The DNA of the CDR3 is TGCAGTGCTAGTCCGACGGGTCAGGGTGAGCAGTTCTTC. As protein: CSASPTGQGEQFF. V gene TRBV20-1 combines with J gene TRBJ2-1; the D gene is possibly TRBD1 (5 bases). With 3 bases removed from V and 9 bases from J, the gap between germline ends came to 15 bases. The CDR3 length is 13 residues. Germline V CDR1 and CDR2: DFQATT, SNEGSKA (reference sequence).

On this clonotype itself: The junction and the germline gene differ at one end; a read error may be behind it. In DNA, the CDR3 is TGTGCCGGCAGCTTAGTAACAGGGGGTCAAGAGACCCAGTACTTC. Amino acids: CAGSLVTGGQETQYF. The genes are TRBV13 and TRBJ2-5; TRBD1 matches at 8 bases. The CDR3 contains 15 residues. The germline V gene encodes CDR1 PRHDT and CDR2 FYEKMQ (reference sequence).

V usage is TRBV6-1 and J usage is TRBJ2-5; D gene uncertain. The J call may be wrong; the DNA end is better matched by TRBJ2-7. The CDR3 is 18 residues long. Germline CDR1 and CDR2: MNHNS and SASEGT. CDR3 DNA: TGTGCCAGCAGTGTCAGACCAAGCTCTCGGGTCCACTACTACGAGCAGTACTTC. It yields the protein CASSVRPSSRVHYYEQYF.